The subject of this entry is one TCR beta chain. What it binds is unknown. TCRdb re-called the RT-PCR reads with MiXCR, one entry per CDR3 protein. The data show under 850,000 distinct CDR3 sequences, with approximately 18% seen just once and about 11% held by the top ten. This sample was taken from a study of response to subunit inactivated influenza vaccine. Findings and caveats of the study: Each seasonal influenza vaccination recruits few new T cells, the authors suggested.

Germline lookup yields CDR1 MGHDK and CDR2 SYGVNS. The CDR3 contains 13 residues. V shed 5 bases and J 8 bases; nucleotides not matched to a gene: 7. Sequencing used PBMCs from blood, obtained 5 days after vaccination. The receptor comes from a man in his fifties who received an inactivated influenza vaccine. The chain couples TRBV25-1 to TRBJ1-2, with TRBD1 matching 8 bases. The CDR3 region has the DNA TGTGCCAGCAGTTTCAGCAGGGGGCGGGGCTACACCTTC. It encodes CASSFSRGRGYTF.